This T cell receptor (beta chain) was found in a study of blood T cell repertoires in COVID-19. Overall study context: The United States, Italy and Spain supplied acute and convalescent COVID-19 samples.

From germline, CDR1 is GTSNPN and CDR2 SVGIG (reference sequence). V was clipped by 3 bases and J by 7 bases, with 10 bases between them. This CDR3 has 13 amino acids. Participants were aged about 18 to 89 years, lived in 24 US areas, and enrolled virtually. Up to 2 weeks before entering the study, exposed participants had met a COVID-19 case. Repertoires were generated with immunoSEQ multiplex PCR, while TCRdb's copy carries only in-frame clones and drops some. The sample yields 350,000 to 450,000 clones, just over 90% seen once. The genes are TRBV30 and TRBJ1-6; D is ambiguous. This receptor was identified in a woman in her forties who had been exposed to COVID-19. The sample consisted of PBMCs or T cells enriched from blood (not recorded which). As DNA, the CDR3 is TGTGCCTGGAGGTCGTCCCAGAATTCACCCCTCCACTTT. Translated: CAWRSSQNSPLHF.